The 13 T cell receptor beta chains below all came from one sample that was sequenced in a study of T cell responses to AZD1222 COVID-19 vaccine. The method was immunoSEQ multiplex PCR; TCRdb's version includes in-frame clones alone and lacks a portion of them. The table has approximately 150,000 clones, roughly nine tenths seen once. Material: peripheral blood, obtained 28 days after the second AZD1222 dose. Receptors originate from an adult who received the AZD1222 COVID-19 vaccine.

This chain joins TRBV6-5 and TRBJ1-5; D is uncertain. This CDR3 is built from 13 residues. From germline, CDR1 is MNHEY and CDR2 SVGAGI. V was clipped by 7 bases and J by 0 bases, with 7 bases between them. CDR3 region: CASNPDSNQPQHF. As DNA, the CDR3 is TGTGCCAGCAACCCTGATAGCAATCAGCCCCAGCATTTT.

The chain employs TRBV10-3 and TRBJ2-5; 11 nucleotides line up with TRBD2. This CDR3 contains 14 residues. Trimming removed 9 bases from V and 2 bases from J; junction bases left unmatched: 5. CDR1 and CDR2 (germline): ENHRY, SYGVKD. The CDR3 is CAIGTSGTQETQYF. CDR3 nucleotide sequence: TGTGCCATTGGGACTAGCGGAACACAAGAGACCCAGTACTTC.

This rearrangement joins TRBV5-6 to TRBJ1-6, with 8 bases aligning to TRBD1. There are 15 residues in the CDR3. The germline V gene has CDR1 SGHDT and CDR2 YYEEEE. The J segment lost 9 bases and the V segment lost 2 bases, leaving 7 bases of the junction unmatched. The CDR3 sequence is CASSFAGGNSSPLHF. CDR3 nucleotide sequence: TGTGCCAGCAGCTTCGCAGGGGGCAACAGTTCACCCCTCCACTTT.

The CDR3 coding sequence is TGTGCCAGCGGAGAAGGAGACAGAATAAGTCGGATGAACACTGAAGCTTTCTTT. Amino acids: CASGEGDRISRMNTEAFF. The V and J genes are TRBV25-1 and TRBJ1-1, with D possibly matching TRBD1 (5 bases). With 8 bases removed from V and 0 bases from J, the gap between germline ends came to 25 bases. Germline V lookup: CDR1 MGHDK, CDR2 SYGVNS. The CDR3 length is 18 residues. Variable domain in full (rest from reference TRBV25-1 and TRBJ1-1): EADIYQTPRYLVIGTGKKITLECSQTMGHDKMYWYQQDPGMELHLIHYSYGVNSTEKGDLSSESTVSRIRTEHFPLTLESARPSHTSQYLCASGEGDRISRMNTEAFFGQGTRLTVV.

The chain joins TRBV6-2 or TRBV6-3 to TRBJ2-7; D is perhaps TRBD2 (6 bases). Trimming stripped 2 bases from V and 4 bases from J, with 18 bases between. CDR1 is MNHEY and CDR2 is SVGEGT in the germline V gene. This CDR3 contains 16 residues. The CDR3 DNA reads TGTGCCAGCAGTTACCGACGCCCCGCAGGGACTTACGAGCAGTACGTC. Amino acids: CASSYRRPAGTYEQYV.

The chain carries TRBV6-1 and TRBJ1-2; perhaps TRBD1 as D (5 bases). The CDR3 sequence is 16 residues long. Trimming stripped 2 bases from V and 2 bases from J, with 15 bases between. CDR1 is MNHNS and CDR2 is SASEGT in the germline V gene. The CDR3 nucleotides are TGTGCCAGCAGTGAACGGAGGCAGGGACTGAACTATGGCTACACCTTC. Translated, it gives CASSERRQGLNYGYTF.

The rearrangement links TRBV5-1 to TRBJ2-7; the match to TRBD1 covers 8 bases. Trimming removed 3 bases from V and 4 bases from J; junction bases left unmatched: 6. Germline V CDR1 and CDR2: SGHRS, YFSETQ. The CDR3 loop spans 14 amino acids. The CDR3 here is CASSYGTGAYEQYF. CDR3 sequence (DNA): TGCGCCAGCAGCTATGGGACAGGAGCTTACGAGCAGTACTTC.

This chain uses TRBV4-1 with TRBJ1-4, with D unresolved. V gave up 0 bases and J gave up 5 bases, with 10 bases separating them. Germline V gene sequence: CDR1 MGHRA, CDR2 YSYEKL. The CDR3 length is 15 residues. The CDR3 region has the DNA TGCGCCAGCAGCCAAGAGGCCCTACTAAATGAAAAACTGTTTTTT. It specifies CASSQEALLNEKLFF.

The V and J genes are TRBV3-1 (or the pseudogene TRBV3-2) and TRBJ1-1; D call uncertain. In germline, CDR1 is LGHDT, CDR2 YNNKEL (reference sequence). Trimming cost V 8 bases and J 0 bases, with 7 bases left between them. This CDR3 comprises 12 residues. Here the CDR3 reads CASAIMNTEAFF. CDR3 DNA sequence: TGTGCCAGCGCAATCATGAACACTGAAGCTTTCTTT.

This sequence joins TRBV7-2 and TRBJ1-6; D is unresolved. The CDR3 is 15 amino acids. Trimming took 1 base from V and 10 from J, leaving 14 bases between them. In germline, CDR1 is SGHTA, CDR2 FQGNSA. CDR3 sequence (DNA): TGTGCCAGCAGCTTAGGGGTGCGGACGTGGTCACCCCTCCACTTT. This translates into CASSLGVRTWSPLHF.

V and J are TRBV11-2 and TRBJ2-6; the match to TRBD1 covers 10 bases. The germline CDR1 and CDR2 sequences are SGHAT and FQNNGV. J lost 4 bases, V lost 5 bases, and 11 bases had no gene match. The CDR3 loop spans 18 amino acids. CDR3 in DNA: TGTGCCAGCAGCACTCCGGGACAGGGGAGCCCCGGGGCCAACGTCCTGACTTTC. This sequence encodes CASSTPGQGSPGANVLTF.

This chain links TRBV28 with TRBJ1-2, with 7 bases that match TRBD1. The trim removed 4 bases at V and 4 bases at J, leaving 15 bases unmatched. The CDR3 loop spans 17 amino acids. CDR1 MDHEN and CDR2 SYDVKM come from the germline V gene. Here the CDR3 reads CASSSPARGRTGYGYTF. The CDR3 nucleotides read TGTGCCAGCAGTTCCCCCGCGAGGGGGCGGACAGGCTATGGCTACACCTTC.

The V gene is TRBV5-6, the J gene TRBJ1-4; 8 bases align to TRBD1. The CDR3 consists of 15 residues. CDR1 and CDR2 from the germline V gene are SGHDT and YYEEEE. With V trimmed by 1 base and J by 10 bases, 9 bases remained unmatched. The CDR3 DNA reads TGTGCCAGCAGCTTGTCAACAGGGGGAATCGGAAAACTGTTTTTT. Translating gives CASSLSTGGIGKLFF. Together with reference TRBV5-6 and TRBJ1-4, the CDR3 gives the full variable domain: DAGVTQSPTHLIKTRGQQVTLRCSPKSGHDTVSWYQQALGQGPQFIFQYYEEEERQRGNFPDRFSGHQFPNYSSELNVNALLLGDSALYLCASSLSTGGIGKLFFGSGTQLSVL.